The sequence of this TCR beta chain was determined in a study of response to subunit inactivated influenza vaccine. Whole-study results and caveats: With each seasonal influenza vaccination, the authors suggested, few new T cells are recruited.

V was trimmed by 1 base and J by 9 bases, leaving 13 bases between them. From germline, CDR1 is SGHTA and CDR2 FQGNSA. The CDR3 sequence is 15 residues long. Comment on this clonotype: The target antigen is unknown.

TCRdb re-derived calls from the RT-PCR reads in MiXCR, one entry per CDR3 protein. The top ten clones hold roughly 10% of a sample with hundreds of thousands of distinct CDR3 sequences, approximately 14% of them seen once. The receptor was isolated from a man in his fifties or sixties who received an inactivated influenza vaccine. The sample in question was PBMCs from blood, obtained approximately 12 days after vaccination. The chain is built from TRBV7-2 and TRBJ1-6; weak D call: TRBD1 (5 bases). CDR3 sequence (DNA): TGTGCCAGCAGCTTAGTTATTCGGGGCAGTTCACCCCTCCACTTT. Its protein is CASSLVIRGSSPLHF.